This T cell receptor beta chain was captured by sequencing in a study of blood T cell repertoires in COVID-19. Study context: Samples representing acute and convalescent COVID-19 were sourced from the United States, Italy and Spain. PBMCs, B-cell-depleted T cells, or T cells provided the cDNA or gDNA that made up the material.

The V end lost 0 bases, the J end lost 7 bases, and 15 bases lay between the germline ends. CDR3 length equals 15 residues. Germline V lookup: CDR1 MGHRA, CDR2 YSYEKL. Source study methods: Estimated nucleated cell counts came from reference gene primer amplification. The assay was immunoSEQ multiplex PCR, and TCRdb's table has in-frame clones only and misses some. The V and J calls and clone size are taken from that table; D and trimming were inferred from the DNA. Among approximately 210,000 clones listed, roughly nine tenths were seen once. This chain joins TRBV4-1 and TRBJ1-2, with D tentatively TRBD1 (5 bases). The receptor was derived from a middle-aged man with acute or convalescent COVID-19. Sequenced sample: peripheral blood. CDR3 protein: CASSQEVGRGPGYTF. For the CDR3, the DNA is TGCGCCAGCAGCCAAGAGGTAGGGAGGGGCCCTGGCTACACCTTC.